This T cell receptor (beta chain) was profiled in a study of T cell responses to AZD1222 COVID-19 vaccine. TCRdb's copy holds only in-frame clones and misses some; the assay was immunoSEQ multiplex PCR. This sample has 160,000 or so clones, with approximately 91% found just once. The V and J ends lost 5 bases and 11 bases, in that order; junction bases with no gene match: 3. Germline V lookup: CDR1 LGHDT, CDR2 YNNKEL (reference sequence). The CDR3 is 12 residues long. Findings and limits, study-wide: A reported finding is that nearly half of spike-specific TCRs target unmutated variant regions. The study found vaccine-associated CD4 TCRs spanning spike, dominant at 160-218 and 743-854. None of the repertoires were sampled until the peak T cell response had passed. Just 5 or 6 AZD1222 recipients tested seropositive at baseline.

A note on this clone: The antigen is not known.

Sequenced material: peripheral blood, taken on day 0 of AZD1222 vaccination. The TCR comes from an adult in good health. V and J are TRBV3-1 (or the pseudogene TRBV3-2) and TRBJ1-5; TRBD1 matches 10 bases. CDR3 nucleotide sequence: TGTGCCAGCAGCGCGGGGACAGGGGCCCAGCATTTT. Amino acids: CASSAGTGAQHF.